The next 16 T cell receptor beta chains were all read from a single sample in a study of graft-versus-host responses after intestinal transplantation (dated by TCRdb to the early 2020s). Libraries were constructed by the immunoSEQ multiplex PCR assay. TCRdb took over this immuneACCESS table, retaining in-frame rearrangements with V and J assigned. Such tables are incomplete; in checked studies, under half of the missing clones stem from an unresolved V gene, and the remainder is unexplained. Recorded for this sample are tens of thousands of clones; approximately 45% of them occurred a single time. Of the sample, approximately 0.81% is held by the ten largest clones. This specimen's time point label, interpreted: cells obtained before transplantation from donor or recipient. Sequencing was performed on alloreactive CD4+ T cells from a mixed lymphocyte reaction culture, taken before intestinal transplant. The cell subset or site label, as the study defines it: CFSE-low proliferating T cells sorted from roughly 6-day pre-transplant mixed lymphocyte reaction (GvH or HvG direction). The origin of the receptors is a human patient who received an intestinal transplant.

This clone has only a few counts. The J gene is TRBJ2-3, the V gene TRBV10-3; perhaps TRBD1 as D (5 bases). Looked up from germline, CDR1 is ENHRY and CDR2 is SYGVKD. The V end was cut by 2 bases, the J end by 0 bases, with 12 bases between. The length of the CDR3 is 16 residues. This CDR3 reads CAISEQGLISTDTQYF. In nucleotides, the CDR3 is TGTGCCATCAGTGAGCAGGGATTGATTAGCACAGATACGCAGTATTTT.

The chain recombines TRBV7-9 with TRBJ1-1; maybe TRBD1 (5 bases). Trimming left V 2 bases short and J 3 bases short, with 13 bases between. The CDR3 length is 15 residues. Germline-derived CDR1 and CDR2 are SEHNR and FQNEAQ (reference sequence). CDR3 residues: CASSLSGLADTEAFF. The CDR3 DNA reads TGTGCCAGCAGCTTATCAGGGCTGGCTGACACTGAAGCTTTCTTT.

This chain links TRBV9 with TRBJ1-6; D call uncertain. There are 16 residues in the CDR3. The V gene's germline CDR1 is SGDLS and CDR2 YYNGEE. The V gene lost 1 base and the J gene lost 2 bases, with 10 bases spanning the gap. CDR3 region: CASSVNSSPYNSPLHF. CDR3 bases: TGTGCCAGCAGCGTAAACAGTTCGCCCTATAATTCACCCCTCCACTTT.

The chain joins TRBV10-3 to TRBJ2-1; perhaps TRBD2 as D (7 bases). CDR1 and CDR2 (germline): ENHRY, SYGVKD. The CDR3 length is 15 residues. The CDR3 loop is CAVAGALGSYNEQFF. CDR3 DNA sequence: TGTGCGGTGGCGGGGGCCCTAGGCTCCTACAATGAGCAGTTCTTC.

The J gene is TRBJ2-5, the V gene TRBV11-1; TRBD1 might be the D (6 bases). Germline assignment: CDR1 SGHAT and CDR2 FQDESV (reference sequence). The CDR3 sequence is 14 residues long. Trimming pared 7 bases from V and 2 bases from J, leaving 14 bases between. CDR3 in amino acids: CASTPSRGQETQYF. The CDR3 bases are TGTGCCAGCACCCCCTCGAGGGGGCAAGAGACCCAGTACTTC.

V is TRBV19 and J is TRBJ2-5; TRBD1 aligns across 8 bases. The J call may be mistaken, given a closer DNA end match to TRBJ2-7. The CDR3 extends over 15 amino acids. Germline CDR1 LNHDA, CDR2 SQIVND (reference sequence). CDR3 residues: CASSSDRGRMDEQYF. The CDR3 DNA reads TGTGCCAGTAGTAGCGACAGGGGAAGGATGGACGAGCAGTACTTC.

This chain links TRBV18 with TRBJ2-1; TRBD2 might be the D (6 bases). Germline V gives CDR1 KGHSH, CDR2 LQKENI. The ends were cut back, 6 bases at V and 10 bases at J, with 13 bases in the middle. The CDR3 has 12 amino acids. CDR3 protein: CASSPGGPEQFF. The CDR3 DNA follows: TGTGCCAGCTCTCCCGGGGGTCCAGAGCAGTTCTTC. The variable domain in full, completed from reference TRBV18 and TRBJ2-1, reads NAGVMQNPRHLVRRRGQEARLRCSPMKGHSHVYWYRQLPEEGLKFMVYLQKENIIDESGMPKERFSAEFPKEGPSILRIQQVVRGDSAAYFCASSPGGPEQFFGPGTRLTVL.

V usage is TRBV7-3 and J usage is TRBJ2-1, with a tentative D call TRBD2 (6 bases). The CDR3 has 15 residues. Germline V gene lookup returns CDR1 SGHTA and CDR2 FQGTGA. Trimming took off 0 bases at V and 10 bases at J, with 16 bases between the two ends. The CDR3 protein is CASSLTSGPGREQFF. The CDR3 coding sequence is TGTGCCAGCAGCTTAACTAGCGGACCCGGAAGGGAGCAGTTCTTC.

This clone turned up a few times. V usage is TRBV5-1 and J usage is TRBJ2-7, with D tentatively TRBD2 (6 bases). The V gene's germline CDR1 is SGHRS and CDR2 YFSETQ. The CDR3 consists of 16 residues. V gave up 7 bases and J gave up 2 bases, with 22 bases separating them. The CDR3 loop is CASATGSGGRAYEQYF. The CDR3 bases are TGCGCCAGCGCAACAGGTTCCGGGGGTAGGGCCTACGAGCAGTACTTC.

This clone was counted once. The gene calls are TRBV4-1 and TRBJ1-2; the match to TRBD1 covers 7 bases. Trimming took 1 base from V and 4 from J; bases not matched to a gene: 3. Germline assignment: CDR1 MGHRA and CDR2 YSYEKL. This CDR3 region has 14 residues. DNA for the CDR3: TGCGCCAGCAGCCAAGCGACAGGGAGCTATGGCTACACCTTC. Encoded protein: CASSQATGSYGYTF.

CDR3 in amino acids: CASSPDRQETQYF. Written as DNA, the CDR3 is TGTGCCAGCTCACCAGACAGGCAAGAGACCCAGTACTTC. The rearrangement uses TRBV18 and TRBJ2-5; TRBD1 is a possible D gene (6 bases). CDR3 length equals 13 residues. The germline CDR1 and CDR2 sequences are KGHSH and LQKENI. Trimming took off 2 bases at V and 2 bases at J, with 6 bases between the two ends.

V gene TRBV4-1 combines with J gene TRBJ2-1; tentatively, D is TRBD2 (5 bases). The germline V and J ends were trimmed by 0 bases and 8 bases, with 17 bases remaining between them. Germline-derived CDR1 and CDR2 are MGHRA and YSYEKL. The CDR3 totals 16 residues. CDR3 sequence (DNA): TGCGCCAGCAGCCAAGAGGCAGCGGCGCGCCTCTATGAGCAGTTCTTC. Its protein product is CASSQEAAARLYEQFF.

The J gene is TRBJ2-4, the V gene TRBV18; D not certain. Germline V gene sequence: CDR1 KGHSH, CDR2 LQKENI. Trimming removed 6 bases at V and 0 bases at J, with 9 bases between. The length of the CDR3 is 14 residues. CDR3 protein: CASSPTLAKNIQYF. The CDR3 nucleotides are TGTGCCAGCTCCCCCACATTAGCCAAAAACATTCAGTACTTC.

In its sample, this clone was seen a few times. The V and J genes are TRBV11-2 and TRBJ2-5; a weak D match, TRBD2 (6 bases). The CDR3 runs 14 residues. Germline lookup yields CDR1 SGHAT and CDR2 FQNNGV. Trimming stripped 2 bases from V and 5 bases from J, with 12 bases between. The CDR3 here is CASSLMAGFETQYF. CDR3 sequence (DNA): TGTGCCAGCAGCTTAATGGCGGGATTTGAGACCCAGTACTTC.

The chain's CDR3 is CASSLQGVNSPLHF. CDR3 coding DNA: TGTGCCAGCAGTTTACAGGGGGTCAATTCACCCCTCCACTTT. The chain employs TRBV27 and TRBJ1-6; 7 bases align to TRBD1. Looked up from germline, CDR1 is MNHEY and CDR2 is SMNVEV (reference sequence). There are 14 residues in the CDR3. V lost 2 bases and J lost 7; bases outside the gene matches: 2.

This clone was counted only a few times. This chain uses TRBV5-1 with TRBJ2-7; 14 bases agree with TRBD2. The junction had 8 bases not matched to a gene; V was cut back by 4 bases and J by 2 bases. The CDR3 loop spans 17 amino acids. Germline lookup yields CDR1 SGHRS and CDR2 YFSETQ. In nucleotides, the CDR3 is TGCGCCAGCAGCGTGACTAGCGGGGGGGCCCCGACCTACGAGCAGTACTTC. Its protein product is CASSVTSGGAPTYEQYF.